The rows below give T cell receptor beta chains drawn from one sample of a study of blood T cell repertoires in COVID-19. Assay: immunoSEQ multiplex PCR; the TCRdb copy retains only in-frame clones and omits some. Here the sample spans hundreds of thousands of clones, 70% to 90% being singletons. Sequencing input: peripheral blood. These receptors were taken from a man aged 50-59 years with COVID-19, enrolled during active disease. CDR3s include the opening cysteine and the closing phenylalanine or tryptophan. A D gene is named only where the DNA matches it firmly. Clone size is shown for a subset of rows, as once, few, many or a class of expanded clone.

J gene	V gene	clone size	D gene	CDR3 protein	CDR3 DNA
TRBJ1-5	TRBV4-1	few	TRBD1	CASSLTGTVNQPQHF	TGCGCCAGCAGCCTTACGGGGACAGTTAATCAGCCCCAGCATTTT
TRBJ2-1	TRBV12-3/TRBV12-4	NA	NA	CASQGSYNEQFF	TGTGCCAGCCAGGGGTCCTACAATGAGCAGTTCTTC
TRBJ2-2	TRBV5-4	NA	NA	CASSFNRASGTGELFF	TGTGCCAGCAGCTTCAATCGGGCCAGCGGGACCGGGGAGCTGTTTTTT
TRBJ1-5	TRBV16	NA	NA	CASSHFLPAGNQPQHF	TGTGCCAGCAGCCACTTTCTCCCTGCGGGCAATCAGCCCCAGCATTTT
TRBJ2-3	TRBV19	NA	TRBD2	CASSSGLAGFTDTQYF	TGTGCCAGTAGTTCTGGACTAGCGGGGTTTACAGATACGCAGTATTTT
TRBJ2-7	TRBV9	once	TRBD1	CASSVGDRSYEQYF	TGTGCCAGCAGCGTAGGGGACAGATCCTACGAGCAGTACTTC
TRBJ1-3	TRBV6-1	NA	NA	CASSERENPGNTIYF	TGTGCCAGCAGTGAAAGGGAGAACCCTGGAAACACCATATATTTT
TRBJ1-3	TRBV3-1/TRBV3-2	NA	NA	CASSQAGSHGNTIYF	TGTGCCAGCAGCCAAGCGGGGAGCCATGGAAACACCATATATTTT
TRBJ2-5	TRBV5-1	NA	NA	CASSFIDREETQYF	TGCGCCAGCAGCTTTATTGACAGAGAAGAGACCCAGTACTTC
TRBJ2-2	TRBV5-1	once	TRBD2	CASSLLLAGVTGELFF	TGCGCCAGCAGCTTGTTGCTAGCGGGGGTGACCGGGGAGCTGTTTTTT
TRBJ1-2	TRBV7-8	NA	TRBD1	CASSWDRAYGYTF	TGTGCCAGCAGCTGGGACAGAGCCTATGGCTACACCTTC
TRBJ1-1	TRBV6-1	NA	NA	CASSEGRILQANTEAFF	TGTGCCAGCAGTGAAGGAAGGATCCTTCAGGCGAACACTGAAGCTTTCTTT
TRBJ2-2	TRBV6-5	NA	NA	CASTPGATGELFF	TGTGCCAGCACCCCCGGTGCGACCGGGGAGCTGTTTTTT
TRBJ2-5	TRBV20-1	NA	NA	CSAGELETQYF	TGCAGTGCCGGGGAATTAGAGACCCAGTACTTC
TRBJ1-4	TRBV11-2	NA	NA	CASSLGAGPWEKLFF	TGTGCCAGCAGCTTAGGGGCGGGCCCTTGGGAAAAACTGTTTTTT
TRBJ1-2	TRBV6-5	NA	NA	CASSYYTAGANYGYTF	TGTGCCAGCAGTTACTACACGGCCGGAGCTAACTATGGCTACACCTTC
TRBJ1-5	TRBV19	few	NA	CASSKGGVISNQPQHF	TGTGCCAGTAGTAAGGGGGGGGTTATAAGCAATCAGCCCCAGCATTTT
TRBJ2-6	TRBV7-9	once	NA	CASRHDRTGANVLTF	TGTGCCAGCAGACACGACAGAACCGGGGCCAACGTCCTGACTTTC
TRBJ2-2	TRBV20-1	NA	NA	CSAYIAGELFF	TGCAGTGCGTACATCGCCGGGGAGCTGTTTTTT
TRBJ1-5	TRBV27	NA	NA	CASSSRLGSLSNQPQHF	TGTGCCAGCAGTTCCCGTCTGGGGAGTCTTAGCAATCAGCCCCAGCATTTT
TRBJ2-7	TRBV6-5	once	TRBD1	CASRGDSLSYEQYF	TGTGCCAGCAGGGGGGACAGCCTCTCCTACGAGCAGTACTTC
TRBJ1-2	TRBV5-1	NA	TRBD1	CASSLYMTGSNGYTF	TGCGCCAGCAGCTTGTACATGACAGGGAGCAATGGCTACACCTTC
TRBJ2-1	TRBV10-3	NA	TRBD2	CAISERASGGEQFF	TGTGCCATCAGTGAGCGTGCTAGCGGAGGTGAGCAGTTCTTC
TRBJ1-2	TRBV6-1	NA	NA	CASSEAPGNYGYTF	TGTGCCAGCAGTGAAGCGCCAGGGAACTATGGCTACACCTTC
TRBJ1-4	TRBV3-1/TRBV3-2	once	TRBD1	CASSLDRGNEKLFF	TGTGCCAGCAGCCTGGACAGGGGAAATGAAAAACTGTTTTTT
TRBJ1-5	TRBV6-2/TRBV6-3	NA	NA	CASSYLGQGSQPQHF	TGTGCCAGCAGTTACTTGGGGCAGGGAAGTCAGCCCCAGCATTTT